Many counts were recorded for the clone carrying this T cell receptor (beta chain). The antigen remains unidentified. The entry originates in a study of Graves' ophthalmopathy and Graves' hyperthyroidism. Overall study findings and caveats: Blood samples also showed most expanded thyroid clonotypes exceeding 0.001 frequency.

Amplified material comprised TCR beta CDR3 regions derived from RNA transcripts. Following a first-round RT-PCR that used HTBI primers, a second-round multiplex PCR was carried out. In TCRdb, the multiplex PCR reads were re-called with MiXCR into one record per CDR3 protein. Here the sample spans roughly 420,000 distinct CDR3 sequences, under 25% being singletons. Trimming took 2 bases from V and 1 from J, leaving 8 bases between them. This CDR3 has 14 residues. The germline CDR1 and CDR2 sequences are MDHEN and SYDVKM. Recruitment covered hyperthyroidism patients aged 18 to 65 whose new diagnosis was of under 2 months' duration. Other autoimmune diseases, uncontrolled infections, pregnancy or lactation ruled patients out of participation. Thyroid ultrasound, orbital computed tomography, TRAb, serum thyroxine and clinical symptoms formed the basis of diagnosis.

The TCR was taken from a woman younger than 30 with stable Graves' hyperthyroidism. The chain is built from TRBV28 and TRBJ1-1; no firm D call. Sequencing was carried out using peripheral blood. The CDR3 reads CASSLLGSNTEAFF. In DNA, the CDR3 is TGTGCCAGCAGTTTACTGGGTTCGAACACTGAAGCTTTCTTT.